The 32 T cell receptor beta chains presented below share a single source sample, sequenced in a study of blood T cell repertoires in COVID-19. The table came from immunoSEQ multiplex PCR; TCRdb's copy has only in-frame clones and leaves some out. This table has some 170,000 clones, about 80% appearing once. The material sequenced was peripheral blood. Every receptor here comes from a woman between 65 and 79 years old with acute or convalescent COVID-19.

This clone was picked up a small number of times. The V call is TRBV6-4, the J call TRBJ1-5; D gene unclear. This CDR3 has 14 amino acids. Between the trimmed V and J ends, which lost 5 bases and 0 bases, there was a span of 8 bases. Germline V lookup: CDR1 MRHNA, CDR2 SNTAGT. Here the CDR3 DNA reads TGTGCCAGCAGTCCCGAGGCTAGCAATCAGCCCCAGCATTTT. Its protein product is CASSPEASNQPQHF.

The rearrangement uses TRBV6-5 and TRBJ2-7, with 8 nucleotides matching TRBD2. Germline V lookup: CDR1 MNHEY, CDR2 SVGAGI. CDR3 size: 14 residues. The ends lost 6 bases at V and 2 bases at J; junction bases unmatched: 6. This CDR3 reads CASRGTSSTYEQYF. CDR3 bases: TGTGCCAGCAGAGGGACTAGTTCAACCTACGAGCAGTACTTC.

This rearrangement joins TRBV5-6 to TRBJ1-1; D gene ambiguous. The CDR3 extends over 14 amino acids. Deletions cut 4 bases from V and 1 base from J, with 11 bases between. Germline V CDR1 and CDR2: SGHDT, YYEEEE. CDR3 sequence: CASSQIRGNTEAFF. The CDR3 nucleotides are TGTGCCAGCAGCCAGATCCGCGGGAACACTGAAGCTTTCTTT. The full variable domain, rest sourced from reference TRBV5-6 and TRBJ1-1, is DAGVTQSPTHLIKTRGQQVTLRCSPKSGHDTVSWYQQALGQGPQFIFQYYEEEERQRGNFPDRFSGHQFPNYSSELNVNALLLGDSALYLCASSQIRGNTEAFFGQGTRLTVV.

The chain has TRBV11-1 and TRBJ1-6, with unresolved D. V dropped 5 bases and J dropped 8 bases, with 16 bases sitting between them. CDR1 and CDR2 (germline): SGHAT, FQDESV (reference sequence). The CDR3 sequence is 15 residues long. The chain's CDR3 is CASSVPPGRDSPLHF. In nucleotides, the CDR3 is TGTGCCAGCAGCGTACCCCCCGGGCGGGATTCACCCCTCCACTTT.

The genes are TRBV7-8 and TRBJ1-1, with D possibly TRBD1 on 6 matching bases. Trimming removed 5 bases from V and 5 bases from J, with 15 bases in between. This CDR3 contains 14 residues. CDR1 SGHVS and CDR2 FQNEAQ come from the germline V gene. CDR3 DNA sequence: TGTGCCAGCAGCCCCCAGGGGATGGGAACTGAAGCTTTCTTT. Its protein product is CASSPQGMGTEAFF.

This clone was recorded once. The V call is TRBV29-1, the J call TRBJ1-2, with a tentative D call TRBD1 (6 bases). V shed 2 bases and J shed 4 bases, with 14 bases lying between them. Germline loops: CDR1 SQVTM, CDR2 ANQGSEA. CDR3 length: 14 amino acids. The CDR3 protein is CSVENLGAGYGYTF. The CDR3 nucleotides are TGCAGCGTTGAAAATTTGGGGGCAGGCTATGGCTACACCTTC.

This clone came up once. The V gene is TRBV4-3, the J gene TRBJ1-2; a weak D match, TRBD1 (6 bases). The CDR3 contains 14 residues. Germline V gene data show CDR1 as LGHNA and CDR2 as YSLEER. Trimming shortened V by 4 bases and J by 3 bases, and 12 bases separated the two germline ends. The CDR3 region is CASSPPGGDYGYTF. CDR3 sequence (DNA): TGCGCCAGCAGCCCCCCGGGGGGCGACTATGGCTACACCTTC.

The rearrangement uses TRBV11-1 and TRBJ1-2; perhaps TRBD1 as D (5 bases). With 5 bases removed from V and 3 bases from J, the gap between germline ends came to 10 bases. The CDR3 runs 13 residues. Germline CDR1 SGHAT, CDR2 FQDESV (reference sequence). This CDR3 is CASSPSTDYGYTF. The CDR3 DNA follows: TGTGCCAGCAGCCCCTCGACAGACTATGGCTACACCTTC.

The gene calls are TRBV19 and TRBJ2-1, with 9 positions matching TRBD2. Germline V gene sequence: CDR1 LNHDA, CDR2 SQIVND (reference sequence). This CDR3 contains 15 residues. Trimming took 1 base from V and 8 from J; bases not matched to a gene: 6. The CDR3 is CASSIGAGGPDEQFF. In DNA, the CDR3 is TGTGCCAGTAGTATAGGGGCGGGAGGGCCGGATGAGCAGTTCTTC. Full variable domain (outside the CDR3, taken from reference TRBV19 and TRBJ2-1): DGGITQSPKYLFRKEGQNVTLSCEQNLNHDAMYWYRQDPGQGLRLIYYSQIVNDFQKGDIAEGYSVSREKKESFPLTVTSAQKNPTAFYLCASSIGAGGPDEQFFGPGTRLTVL.

V gene TRBV4-1 combines with J gene TRBJ1-2; D might be TRBD1 (6 bases). The CDR3 has 16 amino acids. CDR1 is MGHRA and CDR2 is YSYEKL in the germline V gene. V shed 2 bases and J shed 4 bases, with 17 bases lying between them. CDR3 nucleotides: TGCGCCAGCAGCCAAACGGGCGGGGGGCTAATCTATGGCTACACCTTC. Its protein is CASSQTGGGLIYGYTF.

The chain uses TRBV4-1 and TRBJ2-1; a possible D gene is TRBD2 (6 bases). V dropped 2 bases and J dropped 0 bases, with 11 bases sitting between them. Germline V gene sequence: CDR1 MGHRA, CDR2 YSYEKL. The CDR3 has 16 residues. As DNA, the CDR3 is TGCGCCAGCAGCCAAACGGGGGTCAGCTCCTACAATGAGCAGTTCTTC. Translation: CASSQTGVSSYNEQFF.

V gene TRBV2 combines with J gene TRBJ1-3, with 7 nucleotides matching TRBD1. The V gene end was trimmed by 9 bases and the J gene end by 10 bases; junction bases not matched to a gene: 12. Germline V lookup: CDR1 SNHLY, CDR2 FYNNEI. The CDR3 consists of 13 residues. CDR3 DNA sequence: TGTGCCAGTTGGGACAGTCTCTCAATGACCATATATTTT. As protein: CASWDSLSMTIYF.

DNA of the CDR3: TGTGCCAGTAAAAATTCCAGGGGGCACTATGGCTACACCTTC. This sequence encodes CASKNSRGHYGYTF. The rearrangement uses TRBV19 and TRBJ1-2, with TRBD1 identical over 8 bases. This CDR3 has 14 residues. V lost 7 bases to trimming and J lost 3 bases; unmatched junction nucleotides: 7. Germline V gene sequence: CDR1 LNHDA, CDR2 SQIVND (reference sequence).

The chain couples TRBV3-1 (or the pseudogene TRBV3-2) to TRBJ1-2; TRBD1 matches at 8 bases. The CDR3 runs 14 residues. Germline CDR1 and CDR2: LGHDT and YNNKEL (reference sequence). Trimming cost V 2 bases and J 4 bases; bases outside gene matches: 3. CDR3 coding DNA: TGTGCCAGCAGCCAATTGACAGGGGCCTATGGCTACACCTTC. This sequence encodes CASSQLTGAYGYTF.

The chain employs TRBV15 and TRBJ2-5, with 9 bases lining up with TRBD1. V lost 7 bases and J lost 6; bases outside the gene matches: 6. CDR1 and CDR2 (germline): LNHNV, YYDKDF (reference sequence). The CDR3 totals 13 residues. The CDR3 here is CATTTGGAQTQYF. The CDR3 DNA sequence: TGTGCCACCACCACAGGGGGCGCACAGACCCAGTACTTC.

V usage is TRBV27 and J usage is TRBJ2-7; TRBD1 agrees at 7 bases. Germline lookup yields CDR1 MNHEY and CDR2 SMNVEV (reference sequence). CDR3 length: 16 amino acids. Trimming took 3 bases from V and 2 from J; bases not matched to a gene: 10. CDR3 protein: CASSFFHRGPAYEQYF. Written as DNA, the CDR3 is TGTGCCAGCAGTTTTTTTCACAGGGGCCCCGCCTACGAGCAGTACTTC.

The chain has TRBV7-9 and TRBJ1-2, with unresolved D. This CDR3 has 14 amino acids. CDR1 and CDR2 (germline): SEHNR, FQNEAQ (reference sequence). V lost 6 bases to trimming and J lost 8 bases, with 19 bases between them. The CDR3 sequence is CASRPLDPGSGYTF. DNA of the CDR3: TGTGCCAGCAGACCCTTGGACCCGGGGAGCGGCTACACCTTC.

The V and J genes are TRBV12-3 or TRBV12-4 and TRBJ2-1; D unclear. The CDR3 is made up of 10 amino acids. Trimming cost V 5 bases and J 13 bases, with 9 bases left between them. DNA of the CDR3: TGTGCCAGCAGTCAGACACGCCAGTTCTTC. Residues: CASSQTRQFF.

This clone was counted a single time. The rearrangement links TRBV4-3 to TRBJ2-1; maybe TRBD2 (6 bases). V was clipped by 1 base and J by 5 bases, with 12 bases between them. Germline V lookup: CDR1 LGHNA, CDR2 YSLEER. The CDR3 runs to 15 residues. The CDR3: CASSQGASADNEQFF. The CDR3 coding sequence is TGCGCCAGCAGCCAAGGGGCTAGCGCCGACAATGAGCAGTTCTTC.

This clone came up a few times. The rearrangement links TRBV3-1 (or the pseudogene TRBV3-2) to TRBJ1-2; TRBD1 aligns across 7 bases. V gave up 0 bases and J gave up 3 bases; unmatched junction bases: 10. The CDR3 covers 17 residues. The V gene's germline CDR1 is LGHDT and CDR2 YNNKEL (reference sequence). Here the CDR3 DNA reads TGTGCCAGCAGCCAAGAAGGTGTCAGGGGGATTCACTATGGCTACACCTTC. Amino acid sequence: CASSQEGVRGIHYGYTF.

Concerning this clone itself: One junction end disagrees with the germline gene, perhaps due to a read error. The rearrangement joins TRBV18 to TRBJ1-4; TRBD1 might be the D (5 bases). Germline CDR1 is KGHSH and CDR2 is LQKENI. The CDR3 loop spans 14 amino acids. CDR3 loop: CASSQARANEKLFF. In nucleotides, the CDR3 is TGTGCCAGCTCACAAGCCAGGGCTAACGAAAAACTGTTTTTT.

The rearrangement joins TRBV27 to TRBJ2-2; a possible D gene is TRBD1 (6 bases). The CDR3 runs to 15 residues. The V gene lost 5 bases and the J gene lost 0 bases, with 10 bases spanning the gap. Per the germline V gene, CDR1 is MNHEY and CDR2 is SMNVEV (reference sequence). The CDR3 region is CASSRTATNTGELFF. CDR3 in DNA: TGTGCCAGCAGTCGGACAGCCACGAACACCGGGGAGCTGTTTTTT.

The V call is TRBV11-3, the J call TRBJ2-3; 10 nucleotides line up with TRBD2. The CDR3 totals 13 residues. V dropped 7 bases and J dropped 3; count of bases not matched to a gene: 1. Germline V CDR1 and CDR2: SGHNT, YENEEA. Here the CDR3 reads CASKTSGTDTQYF. CDR3 DNA sequence: TGTGCCAGCAAGACTAGCGGGACAGATACGCAGTATTTT.

J is TRBJ1-5 and V is TRBV18; D perhaps matches TRBD1 (6 bases). The V end was cut by 6 bases, the J end by 7 bases, with 19 bases between. The CDR3 has 15 amino acids. Germline V gene data show CDR1 as KGHSH and CDR2 as LQKENI. The CDR3 is CASSQRHRDEQPQHF. The CDR3 DNA is TGTGCCAGCTCTCAACGTCACAGGGACGAGCAGCCCCAGCATTTT.

The chain couples TRBV29-1 to TRBJ2-7; 8 bases are shared with TRBD1. Germline CDR1 and CDR2: SQVTM and ANQGSEA. The CDR3 totals 14 residues. Trimming took 1 base from V and 3 from J; bases not matched to a gene: 5. In DNA, the CDR3 is TGCAGCGTTGAAGTAAGTGACAGGGGCTACGAGCAGTACTTC. Translating it yields CSVEVSDRGYEQYF.

The J gene is TRBJ1-1, the V gene TRBV5-1; D remains ambiguous. V lost 0 bases and J lost 1, with 7 bases in between. The CDR3 contains 14 residues. The germline gives CDR1 SGHRS, CDR2 YFSETQ. The CDR3 DNA reads TGCGCCAGCAGCTTGGTGGCGGAGAACACTGAAGCTTTCTTT. This sequence encodes CASSLVAENTEAFF.

The table lists this clone with a count of one. The gene calls are TRBV5-1 and TRBJ2-2, with 9 bases fitting TRBD1. CDR3 length equals 15 residues. Germline values: CDR1 SGHRS, CDR2 YFSETQ. V trimming: 2 bases; J trimming: 7 bases; junction bases outside the gene matches: 6. The CDR3 sequence is CASSFQDRGYGELFF. CDR3 DNA: TGCGCCAGCAGCTTTCAAGACAGGGGGTACGGGGAGCTGTTTTTT.

The chain couples TRBV6-2 or TRBV6-3 to TRBJ2-1, with 12 bases lining up with TRBD2. V shed 0 bases and J 6 bases; nucleotides not matched to a gene: 3. This CDR3 comprises 16 residues. From germline, CDR1 is MNHEY and CDR2 SVGEGT. The CDR3 region has the DNA TGTGCCAGCAGTTACTCGGCTAGCGGGAGGGCCAATGAGCAGTTCTTC. This gives the protein CASSYSASGRANEQFF.

The chain carries TRBV15 and TRBJ1-1, with a tentative D call TRBD1 (6 bases). Germline V gives CDR1 LNHNV, CDR2 YYDKDF (reference sequence). V gave up 3 bases and J gave up 1 base, with 12 bases separating them. The CDR3 spans 15 residues. For the CDR3, the DNA is TGTGCCACCAGCAGCCGGACAGTTCAGAACACTGAAGCTTTCTTT. Translation gives CATSSRTVQNTEAFF.

The rearrangement uses TRBV7-9 and TRBJ1-1; possibly TRBD1 for D (5 bases). Germline V gene data show CDR1 as SEHNR and CDR2 as FQNEAQ (reference sequence). Trimming removed 2 bases from V and 7 bases from J, with 14 bases in between. This CDR3 is built from 14 residues. This CDR3 is CASSLYEGVGEAFF. CDR3 sequence (DNA): TGTGCCAGCAGCTTATATGAAGGGGTGGGTGAAGCTTTCTTT.

The CDR3 DNA reads as TGTGCCAGCTCACCGGGACTGACTAATGAAAAACTGTTTTTT. This sequence encodes CASSPGLTNEKLFF. This chain links TRBV18 with TRBJ1-4; maybe TRBD1 (5 bases). The V end lost 3 bases, the J end lost 2 bases, and 7 bases lay between the germline ends. In germline, CDR1 is KGHSH, CDR2 LQKENI. CDR3 length: 14 amino acids.

The chain links TRBV5-1 to TRBJ1-2; TRBD1 matches at 9 bases. Germline trimming cut 4 bases from V and 8 bases from J; bases unmatched to any gene: 9. The CDR3 sequence is 14 residues long. CDR1 is SGHRS and CDR2 is YFSETQ in the germline V gene. As DNA, the CDR3 is TGCGCCAGCAGCCCTACAGGGGGCGCGAGGGGCTACACCTTC. Its translation is CASSPTGGARGYTF.